The 10 T cell receptor beta chains below were found in one sample sequenced in a study of cytomegalovirus exposure and HLA in healthy donors. The PCR ran on 60 Vbeta and 13 Jbeta primers. The table came from immunoSEQ multiplex PCR; TCRdb's copy has only in-frame clones and leaves some out. This table has 150,000 or so clones, about three quarters appearing once. Specimen: PBMCs. These receptors came from a man aged 40-55 years in good health and CMV-seropositive.

CDR3 region: CASSDGGVRTGELFF. CDR3 nucleotide sequence: TGCGCCAGCAGTGACGGGGGAGTACGGACCGGGGAGCTGTTTTTT. V and J are TRBV10-1 and TRBJ2-2, with D perhaps matching TRBD2 (6 bases). The germline CDR1 and CDR2 sequences are WNHNN and SYGVQD (reference sequence). Trimming took 3 bases from V and 5 from J, leaving 13 bases between them. The CDR3 contains 15 residues.

The chain uses TRBV18 and TRBJ1-1; weak D call: TRBD1 (5 bases). The CDR3 runs to 16 residues. In germline, CDR1 is KGHSH, CDR2 LQKENI. With 3 bases removed from V and 0 bases from J, the gap between germline ends came to 14 bases. CDR3 region: CASSPMRQTLNTEAFF. The CDR3 bases are TGTGCCAGCTCACCTATGAGACAGACTTTGAACACTGAAGCTTTCTTT.

The J gene is TRBJ2-1, the V gene TRBV6-5, with a weak D call TRBD1 (6 bases). Germline V lookup: CDR1 MNHEY, CDR2 SVGAGI. This CDR3 contains 15 residues. The V end lost 5 bases, the J end lost 9 bases, and 20 bases lay between the germline ends. The CDR3 DNA reads as TGTGCCAGCAGTCCGGCGGTGGGGGCGAGTATTGAGCAGTTCTTC. Translation: CASSPAVGASIEQFF.

This sequence joins TRBV29-1 and TRBJ2-6; 9 bases are shared with TRBD1. The ends lost 8 bases at V and 0 bases at J; junction bases unmatched: 5. The CDR3 has 15 residues. CDR1 and CDR2 (germline): SQVTM, ANQGSEA. The CDR3 loop reads CSIGTGNSGANVLTF. CDR3 nucleotide sequence: TGCAGCATCGGGACAGGGAACTCTGGGGCCAACGTCCTGACTTTC.

This clone was seen only once. The chain links TRBV27 to TRBJ2-3, with D hard to call. CDR3 length equals 12 residues. V was clipped by 1 base and J by 6 bases, with 5 bases between them. The germline V gene encodes CDR1 MNHEY and CDR2 SMNVEV (reference sequence). CDR3 in DNA: TGTGCCAGCAGTTTATTCGGGGATACGCAGTATTTT. As protein: CASSLFGDTQYF.

V gene TRBV15 combines with J gene TRBJ2-2; maybe TRBD2 (6 bases). Trimming left V 0 bases short and J 5 bases short, with 16 bases between. The CDR3 loop spans 17 amino acids. Germline-derived CDR1 and CDR2 are LNHNV and YYDKDF (reference sequence). CDR3 amino acids: CATSRDPGGRETGELFF. The CDR3 DNA sequence: TGTGCCACCAGCAGAGATCCTGGAGGGCGCGAGACCGGGGAGCTGTTTTTT.

This chain connects TRBV6-1 to TRBJ1-5; TRBD1 aligns across 7 bases. The CDR3 is made up of 15 amino acids. With 6 bases clipped from V and 4 bases from J, the junction kept 9 bases outside the gene matches. CDR1 is MNHNS, CDR2 SASEGT, per germline. The CDR3 nucleotides are TGTGCCAGCAGGCCCATGGGACAGAAAAATCAGCCCCAGCATTTT. Its protein product is CASRPMGQKNQPQHF.

CDR3 protein: CASGGDSLNEKLFF. CDR3 DNA: TGTGCCAGCGGTGGGGACAGCCTTAATGAAAAACTGTTTTTT. The chain employs TRBV25-1 and TRBJ1-4, with 7 bases identical to TRBD1. This CDR3 is built from 14 residues. The V segment lost 8 bases and the J segment 4 bases; nucleotides outside the gene matches: 7. Germline V gene data show CDR1 as MGHDK and CDR2 as SYGVNS.

Only a few counts were recorded for this clone. V gene TRBV10-1 combines with J gene TRBJ1-1; no definite D call. Per the germline V gene, CDR1 is WNHNN and CDR2 is SYGVQD (reference sequence). This CDR3 region has 11 residues. The germline V and J ends were trimmed by 3 bases and 7 bases, with 6 bases remaining between them. CDR3 DNA: TGCGCCAGCAGTGAAGGCGGTGAAGCTTTCTTT. Its translation is CASSEGGEAFF.

The V and J genes are TRBV10-3 and TRBJ2-1; 7 bases fit TRBD1. J gave up 4 bases and V 6 bases, and 6 bases lay outside the gene matches. In germline, CDR1 is ENHRY, CDR2 SYGVKD. This CDR3 has 14 amino acids. The CDR3 DNA sequence: TGTGCCATCAGCGAGGGGGCAGGTTACAATGAGCAGTTCTTC. It specifies CAISEGAGYNEQFF.